One and the same sample provided the 14 T cell receptor beta chains below, sequenced in a study of blood T cell repertoires in COVID-19. Profiling relied on immunoSEQ multiplex PCR, and the TCRdb table lists in-frame clones only, not all of them. The sample records about 210,000 clones, about 89% being singletons. The sample was peripheral blood. The receptors originated from a woman aged 40-49 years with acute or convalescent COVID-19.

The chain combines TRBV2 with TRBJ2-7; the match to TRBD2 covers 10 bases. V lost 4 bases, J lost 0 bases, and 6 bases stayed unmatched. CDR1 and CDR2 from the germline V gene are SNHLY and FYNNEI. The CDR3 is made up of 16 amino acids. The CDR3 reads CASSVSLAGSSYEQYV. In DNA, the CDR3 is TGTGCCAGCAGTGTCTCACTAGCGGGGAGCTCCTACGAGCAGTACGTC.

The V gene is TRBV9, the J gene TRBJ1-2; 9 bases agree with TRBD1. This CDR3 has 14 residues. Unmatched junction bases numbered 5, after V lost 3 bases and J lost 5 bases. In germline, CDR1 is SGDLS, CDR2 YYNGEE. The CDR3 loop is CASSDPGTGYGYTF. The CDR3 DNA reads TGTGCCAGCAGCGACCCCGGGACAGGGTATGGCTACACCTTC.

This chain links TRBV7-2 with TRBJ1-2; D call uncertain. The V end was cut by 1 base, the J end by 3 bases, with 12 bases between. The CDR3 length is 15 residues. Germline V gene data show CDR1 as SGHTA and CDR2 as FQGNSA. CDR3 residues: CASSLGGGGYYGYTF. DNA of the CDR3: TGTGCCAGCAGCTTAGGGGGTGGAGGATACTATGGCTACACCTTC.

The chain combines TRBV11-2 with TRBJ2-1; 10 positions match TRBD1. The trim removed 5 bases at V and 5 bases at J, leaving 6 bases unmatched. Germline V gives CDR1 SGHAT, CDR2 FQNNGV. The CDR3 runs 15 residues. The CDR3 nucleotides read TGTGCCAGCAGCGTAACCGGGACAGGGGACAATGAGCAGTTCTTC. Translating it yields CASSVTGTGDNEQFF.

The chain uses TRBV9 and TRBJ1-3; 8 bases are a match to TRBD1. Germline-derived CDR1 and CDR2 are SGDLS and YYNGEE. The CDR3 totals 15 residues. The V and J ends lost 8 bases and 1 base, in that order; junction bases with no gene match: 8. CDR3 protein: CASSAGGPSGNTIYF. CDR3 DNA sequence: TGTGCCAGTTCGGCAGGGGGCCCATCTGGAAACACCATATATTTT.

This sequence joins TRBV25-1 and TRBJ1-1, with D unclear. Germline V gene lookup returns CDR1 MGHDK and CDR2 SYGVNS. CDR3 length: 13 amino acids. Trimming shortened V by 7 bases and J by 1 base, and 10 bases separated the two germline ends. The CDR3 DNA is TGTGCCAGCACCCCGGGATGGAACACTGAAGCTTTCTTT. It is translated as CASTPGWNTEAFF.

The CDR3 DNA reads TGTGCCAGCAGCAATACAGGGGGCGCTTTGGGCTACACCTTC. Translating it yields CASSNTGGALGYTF. This sequence joins TRBV7-2 and TRBJ1-2; 9 bases are a match to TRBD1. Germline loops: CDR1 SGHTA, CDR2 FQGNSA. V trimming: 5 bases; J trimming: 8 bases; junction bases outside the gene matches: 9. The CDR3 is 14 amino acids.

The chain's CDR3 is CASSLHSNYGYTF. The CDR3 bases are TGTGCCAGCAGTTTGCACAGTAACTATGGCTACACCTTC. The chain combines TRBV28 with TRBJ1-2; D is unresolved. Germline V gene data show CDR1 as MDHEN and CDR2 as SYDVKM. Trimming left V 3 bases short and J 1 base short, with 6 bases between. The CDR3 consists of 13 residues.

CDR3 DNA sequence: TGTGCCAGCAGCCAATTACAGGGGCTTAGGGCGGGGGAAGCTTTCTTT. Its protein product is CASSQLQGLRAGEAFF. The genes are TRBV4-2 and TRBJ1-1; the match to TRBD1 covers 7 bases. This CDR3 comprises 16 residues. Germline CDR1 LGHNA, CDR2 YNFKEQ. J was trimmed by 8 bases and V by 2 bases; bases with no gene match: 14.

The rearrangement links TRBV30 to TRBJ1-1, with a tentative D call TRBD1 (6 bases). The germline V and J ends were trimmed by 6 bases and 5 bases, with 13 bases remaining between them. From germline, CDR1 is GTSNPN and CDR2 SVGIG (reference sequence). The CDR3 covers 12 residues. As DNA, the CDR3 is TGTGCCTGCGGGGGGCGGAGGACTGAAGCTTTCTTT. It is translated as CACGGRRTEAFF.

The rearrangement joins TRBV6-5 to TRBJ1-1, with 10 nucleotides matching TRBD1. Germline V gives CDR1 MNHEY, CDR2 SVGAGI. CDR3 length: 15 residues. Trimming cost V 8 bases and J 4 bases; bases outside gene matches: 10. DNA for the CDR3: TGTGCCAGCCCAGACAGGGGGCTTTCGAGCACTGAAGCTTTCTTT. Translated: CASPDRGLSSTEAFF.

The chain is built from TRBV19 and TRBJ2-3; the D is unclear. V dropped 5 bases and J dropped 0 bases, with 12 bases sitting between them. The CDR3 sequence is 15 residues long. The germline gives CDR1 LNHDA, CDR2 SQIVND (reference sequence). CDR3 DNA: TGTGCCAGTAGTTCCCTCCCGGGTAGCACAGATACGCAGTATTTT. It codes for CASSSLPGSTDTQYF.

This chain uses TRBV11-2 with TRBJ1-1, with D perhaps matching TRBD1 (5 bases). V gave up 0 bases and J gave up 1 base, with 9 bases separating them. The CDR3 contains 15 residues. Germline lookup yields CDR1 SGHAT and CDR2 FQNNGV. The CDR3 reads CASSLDVGGNTEAFF. CDR3 DNA: TGTGCCAGCAGCTTAGATGTCGGGGGGAACACTGAAGCTTTCTTT.

This rearrangement joins TRBV13 to TRBJ1-2, with 10 bases matching TRBD1. Germline trimming cut 1 base from V and 2 bases from J; bases unmatched to any gene: 1. This CDR3 region has 15 residues. CDR1 and CDR2 from the germline V gene are PRHDT and FYEKMQ (reference sequence). CDR3 nucleotide sequence: TGTGCCAGCAGCTTAGTGGGACAGGGGAACTATGGCTACACCTTC. Protein product: CASSLVGQGNYGYTF.